A selection of T cell receptor beta chains follows, all from one sample in a study of T cells after yellow fever vaccination. TCRdb redid the calling of the 5' RACE reads with MiXCR, one entry per CDR3 protein. The sample lists hundreds of thousands of distinct CDR3 sequences; 9% to 15% were seen once. This specimen was PBMCs, taken on the day of the yellow fever booster vaccination. These TCRs come from a man under 40 who received the YFV17D yellow fever vaccine. The CDR3 runs from the conserved cysteine through the conserved F or W. A D gene is named only where the DNA matches it firmly. Only some rows state a clone size, as once, few, many or a class for expanded clones.

V	J	D	size	DNA	CDR3
TRBV5-1	TRBJ2-7	TRBD1	NA	TGCGCCAGCAGCACTGGGGATTGGGACAGCCACTACGAGCAGTACTTC	CASSTGDWDSHYEQYF
TRBV7-6	TRBJ2-3	NA	many	TGTGCCAGCAGCTATAGCCAGGGCACAGATACGCAGTATTTT	CASSYSQGTDTQYF
TRBV7-2	TRBJ2-3	NA	few	TGTGCCAGCAGCTTAGCCGGGGGTCTAGCGAGAGATACGCAGTATTTT	CASSLAGGLARDTQYF
TRBV7-2	TRBJ1-1	TRBD1	NA	TGTGCCAGCAGCCCAACCGGGACAGGGGGTTACTGGACTGAAGCTTTCTTT	CASSPTGTGGYWTEAFF
TRBV7-9	TRBJ2-7	NA	NA	TGTGCCAGCAGCTTATATCAGGGGCACGAGCAGTACTTC	CASSLYQGHEQYF
TRBV20-1	TRBJ2-3	NA	many	TGCAGTGCCTCCAGCGACAGTTACACAGATACGCAGTATTTT	CSASSDSYTDTQYF
TRBV11-1	TRBJ2-1	NA	few	TGTGCCAGCAGCTCCCGTTTGGGCGGAAGCTCCTACAATGAGCAGTTCTTC	CASSSRLGGSSYNEQFF
TRBV27	TRBJ2-1	NA	NA	TGTGCCAGCATGGGTAGCAACAATGAGCAGTTCTTC	CASMGSNNEQFF
TRBV30	TRBJ2-7	TRBD2	few	TGTGCCTGGAGCCTAGCGGGAAGTAGTTACGAGCAGTACTTC	CAWSLAGSSYEQYF
TRBV29-1	TRBJ1-5	TRBD1	few	TGCAGCGTTCAGACAGGGGATAGCAATCAGCCCCAGCATTTT	CSVQTGDSNQPQHF
TRBV19	TRBJ2-1	TRBD1	NA	TGTGCCAGTAGTATGGGCAGGGGGCCCTACAATGAGCAGTTCTTC	CASSMGRGPYNEQFF
TRBV19	TRBJ1-5	NA	NA	TGTGCCAGTAGGCAGGGAATGGGAACCAATCAGCCCCAGCATTTT	CASRQGMGTNQPQHF
TRBV3-1	TRBJ2-2	NA	few	TGTGCCAGCAGCCAAGATTGGAGTTCCGGGGAGCTGTTTTTT	CASSQDWSSGELFF
TRBV7-2	TRBJ2-7	TRBD2	NA	TGTGCCAGCAGCTTAGAGGGACTAGCGGGAGTGGTGCAGTACTTC	CASSLEGLAGVVQYF
TRBV5-1	TRBJ1-2	NA	few	TGCGCCAGCAGCTCCGGGGGGGGCGCGTATGGCTACACCTTC	CASSSGGGAYGYTF
TRBV23-1	TRBJ2-7	NA	few	TGCGCCAGGAGCCCCCCGGCGGGTCCCAGGAGCTACGAGCAGTACTTC	CARSPPAGPRSYEQYF
TRBV7-2	TRBJ2-2	NA	few	TGTGCCAGCAGCTTCGGCGGGTCTCTCGGGGAGCTGTTTTTT	CASSFGGSLGELFF
TRBV6-5	TRBJ2-1	NA	few	TGTGCCAGCAGTTACGGAGGGTTCGGACGTGAGCAGTTCTTC	CASSYGGFGREQFF
TRBV18	TRBJ2-1	TRBD1	NA	TGTGCCAGCCAGGGGACAGGGTTTAGTGAGCAGTTCTTC	CASQGTGFSEQFF
TRBV28	TRBJ1-5	NA	NA	TGTGCCAGCATTCAGGGACTGGGGAAGTCTCAGCCCCAGCATTTT	CASIQGLGKSQPQHF
TRBV7-9	TRBJ2-7	NA	many	TGTGCCAGCAGCTTAGCGCCCGGGTCAGAAGACTACGAGCAGTACTTC	CASSLAPGSEDYEQYF
TRBV29-1	TRBJ2-3	NA	few	TGCAGCGGGTTCTACTCCTCAGATACGCAGTATTTT	CSGFYSSDTQYF
TRBV5-1	TRBJ2-5	TRBD1	few	TGCGCCAGCAGCTTTGGCAGGGGGCTAGGAGAGACCCAGTACTTC	CASSFGRGLGETQYF
TRBV10-3	TRBJ2-7	NA	NA	TGTGCCATCAGTGATCGGGCCTACGAGCAGTACTTC	CAISDRAYEQYF
TRBV29-1	TRBJ1-2	TRBD1	NA	TGCAGCGTTGAACTATCGGGACAGGGCTATGGCTACACCTTC	CSVELSGQGYGYTF
TRBV24-1	TRBJ2-3	TRBD1	many	TGTGCCACCAGTGATACCTTAAATCCGGGACAGGGAGGCACAGATACGCAGTATTTT	CATSDTLNPGQGGTDTQYF
TRBV20-1	TRBJ2-3	TRBD2	once	TGCAGTGCAGTAGCGGGAGACCCCACAGATACGCAGTATTTT	CSAVAGDPTDTQYF
TRBV20-1	TRBJ2-7	NA	few	TGCAGTCTCTCATCTCCCAGGGGTGAGCCCTACGAGCAGTACTTC	CSLSSPRGEPYEQYF
TRBV2	TRBJ1-1	TRBD1	many	TGTGCCAGCATTCCGGGACAGGGGGCACGTCGAGCTTTCTTT	CASIPGQGARRAFF
TRBV20-1	TRBJ2-3	NA	few	TGCAGTGCTAGTGGCGCGGCGGGTACTAGCACAGATACGCAGTATTTT	CSASGAAGTSTDTQYF
TRBV12-3/TRBV12-4	TRBJ2-3	NA	few	TGTGCCAGCAGTCTGGCCGGGGGGCCGTATACGCAGTATTTT	CASSLAGGPYTQYF
TRBV3-1	TRBJ2-3	TRBD2	few	TGTGCCAGCAGCCAAGATAGTGAGCGGGGCCCCGCAACAGATACGCAGTATTTT	CASSQDSERGPATDTQYF
TRBV25-1	TRBJ2-5	NA	NA	TGTGCCAGCTTCCAACGGACCCAGTACTTC	CASFQRTQYF
TRBV20-1	TRBJ1-1	NA	NA	TGCAGTGCTAGAGATAAAAGGGGCATGAACACTGAAGCTTTCTTT	CSARDKRGMNTEAFF
TRBV6-1	TRBJ1-3	NA	few	TGTGCCAGCAGTGAATCAGTTTCTAGAAACACCATATATTTT	CASSESVSRNTIYF
TRBV5-1	TRBJ2-7	NA	many	TGTGCCAGCAGCTTAGTGGGGACATCCTACGAGCAGTACTTC	CASSLVGTSYEQYF
TRBV5-1	TRBJ2-4	NA	few	TGCGCCAGCAGCAGCCGGACAGGGAGGGGACTAGCCAAAAACATTCAGTACTTC	CASSSRTGRGLAKNIQYF
TRBV5-1	TRBJ2-7	NA	NA	TGCGCCAGCAGCTTGGGGGCTAGCGCGATCACCTACGAGCAGTACTTC	CASSLGASAITYEQYF
TRBV15	TRBJ2-2	NA	NA	TGTGCCACCAGCAGAGAGGCGGGCACCGGGGAGCTGTTTTTT	CATSREAGTGELFF
TRBV9	TRBJ2-1	TRBD2	NA	TGTGCCAGCAGCGTAGAAGCGGGATTCGCCTACAATGGGCAGTTCTTC	CASSVEAGFAYNGQFF
TRBV5-1	TRBJ2-1	NA	many	TGCGCCAGCAGGCCCCTCCAGGGAAACAATGAGCAGTTCTTC	CASRPLQGNNEQFF
TRBV28	TRBJ2-3	NA	NA	TGTGCCAGCAGTTTCAGGTCTAGCACAGATACGCAGTATTTT	CASSFRSSTDTQYF
TRBV20-1	TRBJ2-1	NA	NA	TGCAGCACTCTAGACGGTGAGCAGTTCTTC	CSTLDGEQFF
TRBV6-6	TRBJ2-2	NA	NA	TGTGCCAACCGCAGGGGCAACACCGGGGAGCTGTTTTTT	CANRRGNTGELFF
TRBV7-9	TRBJ2-7	TRBD1	many	TGTGCCAGCAGCTTAGAAGGGACAGGGGGCCCCTACGAGCAGTACTTC	CASSLEGTGGPYEQYF
TRBV12-3/TRBV12-4	TRBJ1-6	TRBD1	many	TGTGCCAGCAGTGGGGGACAGTATAATTCACCCCTCCACTTT	CASSGGQYNSPLHF
TRBV6-1	TRBJ2-3	NA	NA	TGTGCCACCGTGGCGGAGAGGGGAGATACGCAGTATTTT	CATVAERGDTQYF
TRBV18	TRBJ2-1	TRBD1	few	TGTGCCAGCTCATCGACAGGGGACGCTGAGCAGTTCTTC	CASSSTGDAEQFF
TRBV20-1	TRBJ2-1	TRBD2	many	TGCAGTGCCCGGAGGACTAGCGGGACTTACAATGAGCAGTTCTTC	CSARRTSGTYNEQFF
TRBV7-6	TRBJ2-3	TRBD2	NA	TGTGCCAGCAGCTTAGGTAGCGGGAGGAGGTATACGCAGTATTTT	CASSLGSGRRYTQYF
TRBV1	TRBJ2-5	NA	few	TGCACCAGCAGCCTTCGACCGAAATGGCAAGAGACCCAGTACTTC	CTSSLRPKWQETQYF
TRBV20-1	TRBJ1-1	NA	few	TGCAGTGCTAGAGGACCCCCCGGAGCTTTCTTT	CSARGPPGAFF
TRBV6-5	TRBJ1-5	NA	few	TGTGCCAGCAGTTCGGCCCGAGTCGGCCAGCCCCAGCATTTT	CASSSARVGQPQHF
TRBV9	TRBJ2-1	TRBD2	NA	TGTGCCAGCAGCGTAGGGGGAGGGTTGAATGAGCAGTTCTTC	CASSVGGGLNEQFF
TRBV30	TRBJ2-1	TRBD2	few	TGTGCCTGGAGGGCACGACTAGCGGCTTACAATGAGCAGTTCTTC	CAWRARLAAYNEQFF
TRBV30	TRBJ2-2	NA	few	TGTGCCTGGAGGTTATGGCGGGACGACACCGGGGAGCTGTTTTTT	CAWRLWRDDTGELFF